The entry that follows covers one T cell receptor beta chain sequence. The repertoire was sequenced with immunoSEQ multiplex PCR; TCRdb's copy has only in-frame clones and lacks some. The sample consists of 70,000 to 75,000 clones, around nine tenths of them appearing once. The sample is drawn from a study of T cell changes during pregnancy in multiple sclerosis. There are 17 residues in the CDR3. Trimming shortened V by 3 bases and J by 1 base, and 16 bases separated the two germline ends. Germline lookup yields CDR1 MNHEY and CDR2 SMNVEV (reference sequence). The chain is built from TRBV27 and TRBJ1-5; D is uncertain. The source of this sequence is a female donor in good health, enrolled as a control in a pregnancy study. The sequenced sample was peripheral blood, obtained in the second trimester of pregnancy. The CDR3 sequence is CASSFVYGMESNQPQHF. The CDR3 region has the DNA TGTGCCAGCAGTTTTGTGTACGGGATGGAAAGCAATCAGCCCCAGCATTTT.